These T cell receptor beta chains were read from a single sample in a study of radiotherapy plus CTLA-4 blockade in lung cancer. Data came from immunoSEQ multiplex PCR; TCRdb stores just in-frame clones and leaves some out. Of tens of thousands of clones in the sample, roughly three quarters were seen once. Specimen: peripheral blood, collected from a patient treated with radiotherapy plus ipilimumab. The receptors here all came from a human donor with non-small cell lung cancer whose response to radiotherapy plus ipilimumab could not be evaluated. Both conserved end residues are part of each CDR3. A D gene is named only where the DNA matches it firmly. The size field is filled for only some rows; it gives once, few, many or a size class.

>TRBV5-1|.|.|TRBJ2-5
TGCGCCAGCAAGGGGTGGGAGACCCAGTACTTC
CASKGWETQYF
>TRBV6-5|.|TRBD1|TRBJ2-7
TGTGCCAGCAGTTACTCTATGACAGGGCGCTCCTACGAGCAGTACTTC
CASSYSMTGRSYEQYF
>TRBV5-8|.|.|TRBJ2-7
TGTGCCAGCAGCTTTGCAGGGGCCCGCTACGAGCAGTACTTC
CASSFAGARYEQYF
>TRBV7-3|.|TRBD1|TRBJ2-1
TGTGCCAGCAGCTTAATGGGACAGGCGTACAATGAGCAGTTCTTC
CASSLMGQAYNEQFF
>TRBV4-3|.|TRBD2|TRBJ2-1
TGCGCCAGCAGCCAAGATGAGGGACTAGCGGGAGGAAGTGAGCAGTTCTTC
CASSQDEGLAGGSEQFF
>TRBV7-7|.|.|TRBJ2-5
TGTGCTAGCAGCCCCCTGACTAGTTTCCAAGAGACCCAGTACTTC
CASSPLTSFQETQYF
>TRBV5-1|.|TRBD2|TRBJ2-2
TGCGCCAGCAGCTTGGCGGGGGGATACACCGGGGAGCTGTTTTTT
CASSLAGGYTGELFF
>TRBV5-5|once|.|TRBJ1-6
TGTGCCAGCAGCTTGGGCCTTGCACAGTCGAGCTCCTATAATTCACCCCTCCACTTT
CASSLGLAQSSSYNSPLHF
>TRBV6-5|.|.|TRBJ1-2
TGTGCCAGCAGTTACGGCTTAGGACAGACCTATGGCTACACCTTC
CASSYGLGQTYGYTF
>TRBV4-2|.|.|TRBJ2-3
TGTGCCAGCAGCTACTCAACAGATACGCAGTATTTT
CASSYSTDTQYF
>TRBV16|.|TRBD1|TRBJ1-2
TGTGCCAGCAGTTATGATCGGGACAGAAACTATGGCTACACCTTC
CASSYDRDRNYGYTF
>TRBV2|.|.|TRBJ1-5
TGTGCCAGCAGTGGACAGAACCTAAATCAGCCCCAGCATTTT
CASSGQNLNQPQHF
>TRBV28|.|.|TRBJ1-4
TGTGCCAGCAGTTTAACAGCTAATGAAAAACTGTTTTTT
CASSLTANEKLFF
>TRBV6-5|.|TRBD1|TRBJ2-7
TGTGCCAGCAGCCCGGGACAGGGGAGGCAGTACTTC
CASSPGQGRQYF
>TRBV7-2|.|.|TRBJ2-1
TGTGCCAGCAGCCCGCGGACAGGGAGGGTCTCCTACAATGAGCAGTTCTTC
CASSPRTGRVSYNEQFF
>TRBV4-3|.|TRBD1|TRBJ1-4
TGCGCCAGCAGCCGTGGATCACAGGGGGTGGAGGAAAAACTGTTTTTT
CASSRGSQGVEEKLFF
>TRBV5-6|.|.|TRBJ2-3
TGTGCCAGCAGCTTTTTGCCCACTAGCACAGATACGCAGTATTTT
CASSFLPTSTDTQYF
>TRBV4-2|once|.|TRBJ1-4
TGTGCCAGCAGCCAAGATCCGACAGGAGCTTCTAATGAAAAACTGTTTTTT
CASSQDPTGASNEKLFF
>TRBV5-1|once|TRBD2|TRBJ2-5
TGCGCCAGCAGCTTAGCGGGGGGGCTAGAGACCCAGTACTTC
CASSLAGGLETQYF
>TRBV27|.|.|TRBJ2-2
TGTGCCAGCAGTTTCCGTCGTACCGGGGAGCTGTTTTTT
CASSFRRTGELFF
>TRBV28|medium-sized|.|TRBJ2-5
TGTGCCAGCAGTTTAATGGGGAGAAAGGAGACCCAGTACTTC
CASSLMGRKETQYF
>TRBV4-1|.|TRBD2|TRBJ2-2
TGCGCCAGCAGCCAAGCGCGGGGGAGGGGGAACACCGGGGAGCTGTTTTTT
CASSQARGRGNTGELFF
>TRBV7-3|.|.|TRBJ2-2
TGTGCCAGCAGCCCCCAAGTAGCCGGGGACACCGGGGAGCTGTTTTTT
CASSPQVAGDTGELFF
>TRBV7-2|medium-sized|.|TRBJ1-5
TGTGCCAGCAACCCCTCTATTAGCAATCAGCCCCAGCATTTT
CASNPSISNQPQHF
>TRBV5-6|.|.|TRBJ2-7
TGTGCCAGCAGCTTTGCGGGAAGAGGGGAGCAGTACTTC
CASSFAGRGEQYF